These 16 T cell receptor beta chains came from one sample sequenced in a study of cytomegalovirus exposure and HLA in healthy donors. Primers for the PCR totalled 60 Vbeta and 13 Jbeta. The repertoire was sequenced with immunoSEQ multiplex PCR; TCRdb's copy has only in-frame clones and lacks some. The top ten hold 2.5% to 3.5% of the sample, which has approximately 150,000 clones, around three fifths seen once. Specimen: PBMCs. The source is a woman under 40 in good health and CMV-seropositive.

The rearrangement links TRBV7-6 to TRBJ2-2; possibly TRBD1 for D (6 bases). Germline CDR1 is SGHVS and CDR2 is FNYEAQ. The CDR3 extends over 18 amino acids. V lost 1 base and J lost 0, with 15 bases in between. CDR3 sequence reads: CASSLELTGGANTGELFF. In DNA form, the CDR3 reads TGTGCCAGCAGCTTAGAATTGACAGGTGGAGCGAACACCGGGGAGCTGTTTTTT.

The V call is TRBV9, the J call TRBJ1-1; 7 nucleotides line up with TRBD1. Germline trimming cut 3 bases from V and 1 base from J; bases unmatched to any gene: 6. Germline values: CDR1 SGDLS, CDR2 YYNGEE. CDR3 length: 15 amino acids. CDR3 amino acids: CASSGLGTANTEAFF. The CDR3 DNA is TGTGCCAGCAGCGGCCTTGGGACAGCGAACACTGAAGCTTTCTTT.

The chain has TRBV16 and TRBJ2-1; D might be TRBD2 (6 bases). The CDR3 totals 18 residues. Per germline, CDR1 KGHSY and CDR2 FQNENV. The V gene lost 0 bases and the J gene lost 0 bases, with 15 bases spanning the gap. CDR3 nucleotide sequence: TGTGCCAGCAGCCAATCTCTCCCTAGCGCAGCCTCCTACAATGAGCAGTTCTTC. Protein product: CASSQSLPSAASYNEQFF. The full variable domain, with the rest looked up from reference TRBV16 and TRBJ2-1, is GEEVAQTPKHLVRGEGQKAKLYCAPIKGHSYVFWYQQVLKNEFKFLISFQNENVFDETGMPKERFSAKCLPNSPCSLEIQATKLEDSAVYFCASSQSLPSAASYNEQFFGPGTRLTVL.

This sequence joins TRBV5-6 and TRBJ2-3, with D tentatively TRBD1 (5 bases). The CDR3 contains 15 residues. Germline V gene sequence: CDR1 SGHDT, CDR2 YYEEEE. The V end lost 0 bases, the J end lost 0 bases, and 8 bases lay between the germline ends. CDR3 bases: TGTGCCAGCAGCTTGGGGGCAGGGAGCACAGATACGCAGTATTTT. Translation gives CASSLGAGSTDTQYF.

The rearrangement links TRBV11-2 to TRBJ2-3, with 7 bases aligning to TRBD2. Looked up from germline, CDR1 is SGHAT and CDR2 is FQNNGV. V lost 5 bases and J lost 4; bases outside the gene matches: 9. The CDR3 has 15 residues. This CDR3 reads CASSQTSFFPDTQYF. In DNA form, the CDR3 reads TGTGCCAGCAGCCAGACTAGCTTCTTCCCAGATACGCAGTATTTT.

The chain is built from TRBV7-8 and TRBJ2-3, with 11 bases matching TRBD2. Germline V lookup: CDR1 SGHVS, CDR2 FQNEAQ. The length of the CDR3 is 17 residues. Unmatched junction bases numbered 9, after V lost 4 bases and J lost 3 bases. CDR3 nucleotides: TGTGCCAGCAGCTCCTTTAAACTAGCGGGGGTTACAGATACGCAGTATTTT. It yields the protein CASSSFKLAGVTDTQYF.

This CDR3 is CASRPDSRLGGGGINGYTF. The CDR3 nucleotides are TGTGCCAGCAGGCCCGATTCGAGGCTGGGTGGGGGAGGTATTAATGGCTACACCTTC. This chain connects TRBV28 to TRBJ1-2; the D gene is possibly TRBD1 (5 bases). The CDR3 length is 19 residues. Germline V CDR1 and CDR2: MDHEN, SYDVKM. Trimming stripped 6 bases from V and 6 bases from J, with 32 bases between.

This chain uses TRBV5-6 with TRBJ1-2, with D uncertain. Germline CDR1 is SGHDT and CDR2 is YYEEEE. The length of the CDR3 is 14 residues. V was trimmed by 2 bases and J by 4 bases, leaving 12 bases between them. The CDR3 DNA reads TGTGCCAGCAGCTTAGTGTCAGGAATCTATGGCTACACCTTC. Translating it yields CASSLVSGIYGYTF.

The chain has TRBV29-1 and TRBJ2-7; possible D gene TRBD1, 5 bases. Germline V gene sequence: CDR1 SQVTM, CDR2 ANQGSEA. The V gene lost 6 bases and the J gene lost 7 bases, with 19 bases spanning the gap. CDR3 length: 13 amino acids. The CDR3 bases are TGCAGCGTAATCGGGCCCCGAGCAGGGGAGCAGTACTTC. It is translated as CSVIGPRAGEQYF.

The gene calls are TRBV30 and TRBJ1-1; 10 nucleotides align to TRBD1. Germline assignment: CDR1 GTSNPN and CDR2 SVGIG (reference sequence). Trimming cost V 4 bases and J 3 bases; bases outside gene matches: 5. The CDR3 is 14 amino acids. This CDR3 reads CAWTLTGGHTEAFF. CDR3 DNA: TGTGCCTGGACTCTGACAGGGGGCCACACTGAAGCTTTCTTT.

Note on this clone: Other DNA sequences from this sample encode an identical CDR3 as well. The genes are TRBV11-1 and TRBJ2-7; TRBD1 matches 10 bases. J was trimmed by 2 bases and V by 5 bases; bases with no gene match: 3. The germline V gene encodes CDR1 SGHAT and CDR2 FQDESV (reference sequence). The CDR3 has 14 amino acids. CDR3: CASSQGQGPYEQYF. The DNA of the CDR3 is TGTGCCAGCAGCCAGGGACAGGGGCCCTACGAGCAGTACTTC.

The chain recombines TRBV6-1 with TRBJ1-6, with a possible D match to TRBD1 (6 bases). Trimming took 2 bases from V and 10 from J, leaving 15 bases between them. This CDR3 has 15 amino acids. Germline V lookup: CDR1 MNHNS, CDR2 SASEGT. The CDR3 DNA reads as TGTGCCAGCAGTGAAATAGGGGGGGCTAAATCACCCCTCCACTTT. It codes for CASSEIGGAKSPLHF.

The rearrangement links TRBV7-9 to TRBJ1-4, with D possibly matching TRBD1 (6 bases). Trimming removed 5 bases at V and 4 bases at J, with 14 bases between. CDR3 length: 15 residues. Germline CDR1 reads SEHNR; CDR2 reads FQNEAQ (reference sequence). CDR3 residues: CASSPGQEVNEKLFF. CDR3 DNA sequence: TGTGCCAGCAGCCCGGGACAAGAGGTTAATGAAAAACTGTTTTTT.

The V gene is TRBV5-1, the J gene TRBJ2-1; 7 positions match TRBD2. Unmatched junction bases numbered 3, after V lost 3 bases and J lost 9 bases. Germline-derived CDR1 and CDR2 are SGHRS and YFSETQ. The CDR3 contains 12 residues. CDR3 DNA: TGCGCCAGCAGCTCGGGGGGTGGTGAGCAGTTCTTC. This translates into CASSSGGGEQFF.

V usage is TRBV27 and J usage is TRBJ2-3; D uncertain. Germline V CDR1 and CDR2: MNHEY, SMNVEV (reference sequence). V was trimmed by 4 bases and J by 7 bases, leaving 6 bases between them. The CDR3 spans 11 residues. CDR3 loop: CASSYGNTQYF. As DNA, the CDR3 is TGTGCCAGCAGTTACGGTAATACGCAGTATTTT.

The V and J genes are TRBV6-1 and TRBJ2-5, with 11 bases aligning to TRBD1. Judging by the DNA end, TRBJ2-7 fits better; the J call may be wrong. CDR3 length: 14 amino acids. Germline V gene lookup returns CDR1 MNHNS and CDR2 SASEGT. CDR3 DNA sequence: TGTGCCAGCAGGTTGGGACAGGGGGCCTACGAGCAGTACTTC. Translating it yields CASRLGQGAYEQYF.